One sample yielded the 16 T cell receptor beta chains listed below, sequenced in a study of blood T cells in healthy people across ages. Using a J-beta primer mix together with a sample-barcoded 5' primer, a second PCR was run for roughly 6 to 12 cycles. MiXCR, run by TCRdb on the 5' RACE reads, gives a single entry per CDR3 protein. This sample carries under 800,000 distinct CDR3 sequences, approximately 39% of them seen once, and the ten largest clones take around a fifth. The sequenced sample was blood. These receptors all stem from a woman aged 60-75 years in good health.

The V call is TRBV5-4, the J call TRBJ2-6; D remains ambiguous. Germline CDR1 is SGHNT and CDR2 is YYREEE (reference sequence). Between the trimmed V and J ends, which lost 0 bases and 3 bases, there was a span of 10 bases. The CDR3 is 16 residues long. The CDR3 DNA is TGTGCCAGCAGCTTGGGTAGTGTCGGTGGGGCCAACGTCCTGACTTTC. Residues: CASSLGSVGGANVLTF.

With regard to this clonotype: An end of the junction does not agree with germline; a read error may underlie this. The V and J genes are TRBV5-8 and TRBJ2-3, with D maybe TRBD1 (5 bases). The CDR3 length is 13 residues. In germline, CDR1 is SGHTS, CDR2 YDEGEE. The CDR3 bases are TGTGCCAGCAGCGCGACAGCTCCAGATGCGCAGTATTTT. As protein: CASSATAPDAQYF.

V and J are TRBV11-2 and TRBJ1-4; D is undetermined. Germline V gene sequence: CDR1 SGHAT, CDR2 FQNNGV. The V end lost 4 bases, the J end lost 4 bases, and 10 bases lay between the germline ends. This CDR3 is 14 amino acids long. The CDR3 bases are TGTGCCAGCAGCTCAGGACTACTTAATGAAAAACTGTTTTTT. Translated, it gives CASSSGLLNEKLFF.

This chain uses TRBV29-1 with TRBJ2-5; possibly TRBD2 for D (6 bases). The germline gives CDR1 SQVTM, CDR2 ANQGSEA. The V end was cut by 4 bases, the J end by 7 bases, with 13 bases between. The CDR3 has 12 residues. CDR3 bases: TGCAGCGTTGGGGAGGATAGGGGGACCCAGTACTTC. This translates into CSVGEDRGTQYF.

In its sample, this clonotype was seen a few times. The gene calls are TRBV20-1 and TRBJ2-7; 9 nucleotides match TRBD2. V shed 3 bases, J shed 9 bases, and the junction held 12 bases outside the gene matches. The CDR3 runs 14 residues. Germline CDR1 and CDR2: DFQATT and SNEGSKA (reference sequence). The CDR3 is CSASGREGRLGQYF. In nucleotides, the CDR3 is TGCAGTGCTAGTGGGCGGGAGGGCCGATTGGGGCAGTACTTC.

This clonotype was seen a few times. The chain recombines TRBV20-1 with TRBJ2-3, with 13 bases matching TRBD2. CDR1 and CDR2 from the germline V gene are DFQATT and SNEGSKA (reference sequence). The CDR3 consists of 15 residues. V shed 2 bases and J 4 bases; nucleotides not matched to a gene: 3. The CDR3: CSARPGLAGPDTQYF. Written as DNA, the CDR3 is TGCAGTGCTAGACCGGGACTAGCGGGACCAGATACGCAGTATTTT.

This clonotype was detected only a few times. This chain links TRBV30 with TRBJ2-4; D might be TRBD1 (6 bases). There are 11 residues in the CDR3. Trimming removed 5 bases at V and 13 bases at J, with 15 bases between. The V gene's germline CDR1 is GTSNPN and CDR2 SVGIG (reference sequence). The CDR3 bases are TGTGCCTGGTACAGGGCCGGAGAGCAGTACTTC. It yields the protein CAWYRAGEQYF.

The rearrangement uses TRBV28 and TRBJ2-7; no clear D gene. This CDR3 is built from 15 residues. CDR1 is MDHEN, CDR2 SYDVKM, per germline. V was shortened by 2 bases and J by 5 bases, with 16 bases between the two germline ends. CDR3 nucleotides: TGTGCCAGCAGTTTAGGCCCCACCCTGATAGACGAGCAGTACTTC. Its translation: CASSLGPTLIDEQYF.

The chain couples TRBV9 to TRBJ2-7; TRBD2 aligns across 9 bases. This CDR3 has 15 residues. J gave up 3 bases and V 0 bases, and 4 bases lay outside the gene matches. CDR1 is SGDLS and CDR2 is YYNGEE in the germline V gene. The CDR3: CASSVGGGVNYEQYF. DNA for the CDR3: TGTGCCAGCAGCGTAGGCGGGGGGGTGAACTACGAGCAGTACTTC.

V is TRBV7-2 and J is TRBJ2-7, with 9 positions matching TRBD2. Trimming at V came to 3 bases and at J to 0 bases, leaving 6 bases not matched to a gene. From germline, CDR1 is SGHTA and CDR2 FQGNSA. The CDR3 is 16 residues long. This CDR3 reads CASSFVGGRDSYEQYF. The CDR3 DNA reads as TGTGCCAGCAGCTTTGTAGGCGGGAGGGACTCCTACGAGCAGTACTTC.

The table lists this clonotype with a count of one. No conserved phenylalanine or tryptophan ends this CDR3, so it is likely a read error. The J gene is TRBJ2-5, the V gene TRBV5-1; no definite D call. The J call may be mistaken, given a closer DNA end match to TRBJ2-7. The V gene's germline CDR1 is SGHRS and CDR2 YFSETQ. The CDR3 is 13 amino acids. In DNA form, the CDR3 reads TGCGCCAGCAGCTTGCATGGGGATCGCGAGCAGTACTTA. Translating gives CASSLHGDREQYL.

This clonotype was counted a few times. This chain links TRBV6-2 or TRBV6-3 with TRBJ2-3; perhaps TRBD2 as D (6 bases). This CDR3 comprises 13 residues. Germline V CDR1 and CDR2: MNHEY, SVGEGT. The V gene lost 6 bases and the J gene lost 3 bases, with 10 bases spanning the gap. Written as DNA, the CDR3 is TGTGCCAGCAGGCCCGGGGGTACAGATACGCAGTATTTT. It is translated as CASRPGGTDTQYF.

The CDR3 region has the DNA TGTGCCATCAGATCGCAGGGGGGCACTGAAGCTTTCTTT. It codes for CAIRSQGGTEAFF. The chain joins TRBV10-3 to TRBJ1-1, with 7 nucleotides matching TRBD1. CDR1 ENHRY and CDR2 SYGVKD come from the germline V gene. V shed 6 bases, J shed 4 bases, and the junction held 5 bases outside the gene matches. The CDR3 length is 13 residues.

This clonotype was seen only once. J is TRBJ1-4 and V is TRBV4-3; a weak D match, TRBD1 (5 bases). The length of the CDR3 is 15 residues. V was pared by 2 bases and J by 6 bases, with 13 bases between. Germline V gives CDR1 LGHNA, CDR2 YSLEER. The CDR3 is CASSQPKTGYEKLFF. The CDR3, as DNA: TGCGCCAGCAGCCAACCGAAAACAGGTTATGAAAAACTGTTTTTT.

The rearrangement joins TRBV25-1 to TRBJ1-6, with 9 bases lining up with TRBD1. Germline V CDR1 and CDR2: MGHDK, SYGVNS. The ends lost 1 base at V and 7 bases at J; junction bases unmatched: 5. There are 16 residues in the CDR3. The CDR3 bases are TGTGCCAGCAGTGAATTCCAGGACAGGGGAAATTCACCCCTCCACTTT. This gives the protein CASSEFQDRGNSPLHF.

This sequence joins TRBV7-2 and TRBJ2-1; TRBD2 matches at 13 bases. The germline gives CDR1 SGHTA, CDR2 FQGNSA. The CDR3 sequence is 16 residues long. Unmatched junction bases numbered 9, after V lost 4 bases and J lost 9 bases. CDR3 DNA: TGTGCCAGCAGCTCAGCCACTAGCGGGAGGGTACGTGAGCAGTTCTTC. Translated: CASSSATSGRVREQFF.